These 4 T cell receptor beta chains were all obtained from the same sample, sequenced in a study of long-term antiretroviral therapy in people with HIV. The libraries were made with immunoSEQ v3.0 at survey level. Data came from immunoSEQ multiplex PCR; TCRdb stores just in-frame clones and leaves some out. The sample records 20,000 to 25,000 clones, more than 85% being singletons. The sequencing used unsorted PBMCs, collected 1.9 years after starting antiretroviral therapy. The receptors were sampled from a woman in her twenties or thirties with HIV.

The V and J genes are TRBV5-1 and TRBJ1-1; D is undetermined. Trimming stripped 0 bases from V and 4 bases from J, with 10 bases between. The CDR3 contains 14 residues. Germline V gene lookup returns CDR1 SGHRS and CDR2 YFSETQ. The CDR3: CASSLGGGGTEAFF. CDR3 nucleotide sequence: TGCGCCAGCAGCTTGGGAGGAGGAGGCACTGAAGCTTTCTTT.

The CDR3 DNA reads as TGTGCCAGCAGGGGACGGCTCTCTGGAAACACCATATATTTT. Amino acids: CASRGRLSGNTIYF. The genes are TRBV6-4 and TRBJ1-3; tentative D call: TRBD1 (5 bases). Trimming shortened V by 6 bases and J by 0 bases, and 9 bases separated the two germline ends. This CDR3 is built from 14 residues. Germline-derived CDR1 and CDR2 are MRHNA and SNTAGT.

This clone showed up just once. This chain connects TRBV5-6 to TRBJ2-1, with TRBD2 matching over 9 bases. CDR3 length equals 17 residues. Germline CDR1 is SGHDT and CDR2 is YYEEEE. Trimming removed 4 bases from V and 3 bases from J; junction bases left unmatched: 11. CDR3 protein: CASSPRSSGEIYNEQFF. The CDR3 DNA sequence: TGTGCCAGCAGCCCGCGATCTAGCGGGGAAATCTACAATGAGCAGTTCTTC.

V is TRBV6-1 and J is TRBJ1-2; D gene ambiguous. Looked up from germline, CDR1 is MNHNS and CDR2 is SASEGT. This CDR3 is built from 13 residues. Between the trimmed V and J ends, which lost 0 bases and 8 bases, there was a span of 10 bases. CDR3 residues: CASSEAGKRGYTF. CDR3 bases: TGTGCCAGCAGTGAAGCAGGGAAGAGAGGCTACACCTTC.